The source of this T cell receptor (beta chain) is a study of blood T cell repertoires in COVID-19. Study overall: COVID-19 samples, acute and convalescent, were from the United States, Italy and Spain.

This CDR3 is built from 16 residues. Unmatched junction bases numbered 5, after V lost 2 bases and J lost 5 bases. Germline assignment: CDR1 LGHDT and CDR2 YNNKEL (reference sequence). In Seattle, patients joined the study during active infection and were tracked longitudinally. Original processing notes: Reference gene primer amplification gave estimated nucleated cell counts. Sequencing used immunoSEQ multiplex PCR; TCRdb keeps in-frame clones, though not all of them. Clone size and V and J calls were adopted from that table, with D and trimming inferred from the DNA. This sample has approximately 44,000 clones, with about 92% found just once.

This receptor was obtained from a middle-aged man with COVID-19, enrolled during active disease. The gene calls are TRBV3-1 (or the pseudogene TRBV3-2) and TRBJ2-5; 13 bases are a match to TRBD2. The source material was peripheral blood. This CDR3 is CASSQPGLAGEETQYF. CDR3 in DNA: TGTGCCAGCAGCCAACCCGGACTAGCGGGAGAGGAGACCCAGTACTTC.